These 4 T cell receptor beta chains share one sample of origin, sequenced in a study of tumor and adjacent non-tumor tissue in lung cancer. The library came from three nested PCR rounds adapted from ARM-PCR protocols. TCRdb reanalysed the multiplex PCR reads using MiXCR and keeps one entry per CDR3 protein. Altogether approximately 77,000 distinct CDR3 sequences are present, roughly 80% being singletons, with the ten largest covering about 54%. No cell sorting was done before RNA was extracted from the tissue. Distant lung tissue was collected more than 3 cm away from the tumor edge. The sample comprised distant non-tumor lung tissue. Receptor source: a man aged 55 to 70 with non-small cell lung cancer.

Comment on this clonotype: At one boundary the junction diverges from the germline segment, which might be a read error. This chain joins TRBV6-1 and TRBJ1-1, with D hard to call. Germline V gives CDR1 MNHNS, CDR2 SASEGT. The CDR3 spans 14 residues. CDR3 bases: TGTGCCAGCAGTGAAGACAAGGGAGACACTGAAGCTTCCTTT. It codes for CASSEDKGDTEASF.

With respect to this clonotype: At one of its ends the junction is not consistent with the germline gene, which may arise from a read error. The chain joins TRBV20-1 to TRBJ1-5; D gene unclear. The germline V gene encodes CDR1 DFQATT and CDR2 SNEGSKA (reference sequence). This CDR3 is 15 amino acids long. CDR3 DNA sequence: TGCAGTGCGCTCAGAGTGGTGGAGGGCATAAAGGCCCAGCTTTTT. Amino acid sequence: CSALRVVEGIKAQLF.

On this clonotype itself: Germline is not matched at one junction end, which may reflect a read error. The genes are TRBV11-2 and TRBJ1-6; possibly TRBD1 for D (6 bases). The CDR3 has 15 amino acids. Germline V gene lookup returns CDR1 SGHAT and CDR2 FQNNGV. CDR3 sequence: CANSLGGDNNSPLHF. DNA for the CDR3: TGTGCCAACAGCTTAGGGGGGGACAATAATTCACCCCTCCATTTT.

Concerning this clonotype: With a much larger clone just one base away, this may be a read error. This sequence joins TRBV5-1 and TRBJ2-1; a weak D match, TRBD2 (6 bases). This CDR3 spans 15 amino acids. Germline CDR1 SGHRS, CDR2 YFSETQ. The CDR3 sequence: CASSGEESSFNEQFF. The CDR3 nucleotides read TGCGCCAGCAGCGGGGAGGAGAGCTCCTTCAATGAGCAGTTCTTC. Looking up the rest from reference TRBV5-1 and TRBJ2-1 gives the full variable domain: KAGVTQTPRYLIKTRGQQVTLSCSPISGHRSVSWYQQTPGQGLQFLFEYFSETQRNKGNFPGRFSGRQFSNSRSEMNVSTLELGDSALYLCASSGEESSFNEQFFGPGTRLTVL.